This T cell receptor (beta chain) originates from a study of molecular identifiers for immune sequencing clone quantification. In the case of this clonotype: The antigen remains undetermined.

General study results and limits: Detecting spiked Jurkat TCR RNA from one cell among around 950,000 naive cells was reportedly possible.

Bulk libraries came from a prior protocol with listed TCR primers. MiXCR, run by TCRdb on the PCR reads, gives a single entry per CDR3 protein. The sample carries over 600,000 distinct CDR3 sequences, roughly 21% recorded once. The ends were cut back, 1 base at V and 3 bases at J, with 13 bases in the middle. The CDR3 sequence is 15 residues long. Per the germline V gene, CDR1 is SGHVS and CDR2 is FNYEAQ. The sequence was collected from a human donor in good health. Some libraries in this study had Jurkat cell RNA spiked in. The specimen sequenced was naive CD8+ T cells from blood, with Jurkat cell RNA spiked in. Subset noted: FACS-sorted CD8+CD4-CCR7+CD45RA+ naive T cells. The chain couples TRBV7-6 to TRBJ2-7; TRBD1 might be the D (6 bases). CDR3 nucleotide sequence: TGTGCCAGCAGCTTAGGGGCAGGGGTAATCTACGAGCAGTACTTC. Its protein product is CASSLGAGVIYEQYF.